The entry that follows covers one TCR beta chain sequence. This sample was taken from a study of PD-L1 blockade in urothelial cancer. For the study at large: In the patient group, most of the 29 were males with bladder-origin urothelial cancer. It was at 3 weeks (second dose) and 6 weeks after treatment start that blood was analyzed. A median around 140,000 T cells were found in blood samples.

The time point here: peripheral blood 6 weeks after treatment start. This table comes from immunoSEQ multiplex PCR, and its TCRdb copy is limited to in-frame clones, with some not included. There are some 30,000 clones in the sample; about 80% occur only once, and about 3% lies in the top ten. The germline V gene encodes CDR1 MGHRA and CDR2 YSYEKL. Trimming took 4 bases from V and 7 from J, leaving 20 bases between them. The CDR3 totals 16 residues. This rearrangement joins TRBV4-1 to TRBJ2-1, with a tentative D call TRBD2 (6 bases). The specimen comprised PBMCs, sampled around atezolizumab (anti-PD-L1) treatment. The clonotype comes from a man in his 70s with urothelial cancer. CDR3 DNA sequence: TGCGCCAGCAGCCCACACCCCTTGGACGGGAGTAATGAGCAGTTCTTC. This gives the protein CASSPHPLDGSNEQFF.